This TCR beta chain was sequenced for a study of T cell changes during pregnancy in multiple sclerosis. TCRdb's table, derived via immunoSEQ multiplex PCR, lists solely in-frame clones and lacks some. The sample lists tens of thousands of clones, around 94% occurring once. The sequencing here drew on peripheral blood, taken in the third trimester of pregnancy. This receptor was obtained from a female donor with multiple sclerosis, enrolled in a pregnancy study.

In nucleotides, the CDR3 is TGCGCCAGTGCCTCCTACTCAGCGACGGCCGCTGGGGCCAACGTCCTGACTTTC. Translation: CASASYSATAAGANVLTF. V usage is TRBV5-1 and J usage is TRBJ2-6; the D is unclear. This CDR3 region has 18 residues. CDR1 and CDR2 (germline): SGHRS, YFSETQ. V gave up 8 bases and J gave up 2 bases, with 23 bases separating them.